The entry below gives a single TCR beta chain sequence along with its context. Its antigen is unknown. The CDR3 is made up of 14 amino acids. Germline CDR1 and CDR2: MNHEY and SVGAGI. V was cut by 2 bases and J by 13 bases, with 15 bases left in between. This sample stems from a study of beta chain features in type 1 diabetes. The isolated RNA, all of it, was reverse transcribed, so expressed TCRB transcripts were what got sequenced. TCRdb's copy holds only in-frame clones and misses some; the assay was immunoSEQ multiplex PCR. The data hold about 660,000 clones, with about an eighth observed a single time. Regarding the study as a whole: Patients with Type 1 diabetes showed moderately but significantly shorter TCRB CDR3s in all four CD4+ subsets.

The chain has TRBV6-5 and TRBJ1-6; the D gene is possibly TRBD1 (5 bases). The sequenced sample consisted of naive CD4+ T cells from blood. This clonotype originated in a man aged 18 to 29 with type 1 diabetes. The CDR3 DNA reads TGTGCCAGCAGTTACGACAGACTCACCATCCCCCTCCACTTT. Amino acid sequence: CASSYDRLTIPLHF.